The 13 T cell receptor beta chains presented below share a single source sample, sequenced in a study of CD8+ T cells in alopecia areata. Described treatment: oral pan-JAK inhibitor, 5-10 mg twice daily. In each case, RNA was isolated and then reverse transcribed into cDNA as the sequencing template. This table comes from immunoSEQ multiplex PCR, and its TCRdb copy is limited to in-frame clones, with some not included. The table records some 88,000 clones, around 40% of them present only once. Sequences were derived from CD8+ T cells sorted from blood, sampled at week 24, from a patient treated with tofacitinib. The receptors were gathered from a human donor with alopecia areata.

The V call is TRBV7-9, the J call TRBJ2-7; 7 bases agree with TRBD1. The CDR3 is made up of 14 amino acids. Trimming took 4 bases from V and 3 from J; bases not matched to a gene: 6. Germline-derived CDR1 and CDR2 are SEHNR and FQNEAQ (reference sequence). The CDR3 reads CASSSTGARYEQYF. The CDR3 DNA reads TGTGCCAGCAGCTCTACAGGGGCCCGCTACGAGCAGTACTTC.

In its sample, this clone was seen a few times. The chain uses TRBV6-5 and TRBJ2-4; D may correspond to TRBD1 or TRBD2 (5 bases each). From germline, CDR1 is MNHEY and CDR2 SVGAGI. CDR3 size: 15 residues. Trimming removed 6 bases from V and 6 bases from J, with 18 bases in between. The CDR3 sequence is CASRAGPGRVNIQYF. DNA for the CDR3: TGTGCCAGCAGGGCAGGGCCGGGACGCGTAAACATTCAGTACTTC.

This clone has a handful of counts. The V and J genes are TRBV5-1 and TRBJ2-5; 11 nucleotides agree with TRBD2. TRBJ2-7 explains the end of the DNA better; the J call may be wrong. CDR3 length: 18 amino acids. Germline V gene data show CDR1 as SGHRS and CDR2 as YFSETQ. The CDR3 reads CASSLAVAGGPSSYEQYF. Written as DNA, the CDR3 is TGCGCCAGCAGCTTGGCCGTAGCGGGAGGGCCAAGCTCCTACGAGCAGTACTTC.

The chain links TRBV9 to TRBJ2-7, with 7 bases aligning to TRBD1. CDR3 length: 15 amino acids. Germline CDR1 is SGDLS and CDR2 is YYNGEE. V was clipped by 3 bases and J by 3 bases; unmatched bases: 9. In nucleotides, the CDR3 is TGTGCCAGCAGCGGAACCGGGACAGAGAGCTACGAGCAGTACTTC. Its translation is CASSGTGTESYEQYF.

This clone showed up just a few times. V usage is TRBV4-3 and J usage is TRBJ2-7; 7 nucleotides align to TRBD1. Germline assignment: CDR1 LGHNA and CDR2 YSLEER. The CDR3 is 17 residues long. V was pared by 1 base and J by 0 bases, with 9 bases of the junction left unmatched. The CDR3, as DNA: TGCGCCAGCAGCCAAGTATGGGACAGCGTCATCTCCTACGAGCAGTACTTC. Translated: CASSQVWDSVISYEQYF.

V and J are TRBV6-6 and TRBJ2-3; 8 bases are a match to TRBD1. The V gene end was trimmed by 4 bases and the J gene end by 4 bases; junction bases not matched to a gene: 4. The CDR3 spans 14 residues. The V gene's germline CDR1 is MNHNY and CDR2 SVGAGI (reference sequence). The CDR3 loop is CASSSRQGPDTQYF. For the CDR3, the DNA is TGTGCCAGCAGTTCTCGACAGGGGCCAGATACGCAGTATTTT.

This clone was counted between two and nine times. This sequence joins TRBV11-2 and TRBJ1-1; D uncertain. CDR3 length: 13 amino acids. V dropped 1 base and J dropped 6 bases, with 9 bases sitting between them. Germline CDR1 SGHAT, CDR2 FQNNGV. CDR3: CASSLGGMAEAFF. CDR3 coding DNA: TGTGCCAGCAGCTTAGGAGGGATGGCTGAAGCTTTCTTT.

The rearrangement joins TRBV4-1 to TRBJ2-7; D is undetermined. The V end was cut by 2 bases, the J end by 5 bases, with 13 bases between. Germline CDR1 MGHRA, CDR2 YSYEKL. The CDR3 is made up of 14 amino acids. The CDR3 spells CASSQLGPRNEQYF. The CDR3, as DNA: TGCGCCAGCAGCCAACTGGGCCCAAGGAACGAGCAGTACTTC.

Only one count was recorded for this clone. This chain uses TRBV27 with TRBJ2-2; D possibly corresponds to TRBD2 (6 bases). The germline V gene encodes CDR1 MNHEY and CDR2 SMNVEV (reference sequence). Deletions cut 6 bases from V and 4 bases from J, with 15 bases between. CDR3 size: 15 residues. The CDR3: CASSPAGRSTGELFF. In DNA form, the CDR3 reads TGTGCCAGCAGCCCCGCGGGGCGGAGCACCGGGGAGCTGTTTTTT.

The table lists this clone with a few counts. The chain carries TRBV27 and TRBJ2-3; unclear D gene. Germline V gene lookup returns CDR1 MNHEY and CDR2 SMNVEV (reference sequence). The CDR3 sequence is 14 residues long. Trimming removed 5 bases from V and 3 bases from J, with 12 bases in between. The CDR3 DNA sequence: TGTGCCAGCAGTGCCGAGCGCCGGACAGATACGCAGTATTTT. Translated: CASSAERRTDTQYF.

J is TRBJ2-7 and V is TRBV7-9; 8 bases match TRBD2. CDR3 size: 13 residues. V shed 7 bases and J 4 bases; nucleotides not matched to a gene: 6. CDR1 SEHNR and CDR2 FQNEAQ come from the germline V gene (reference sequence). CDR3 in DNA: TGTGCCAGCACCGGGACTAGTACTTACGAGCAGTACTTC. Translated: CASTGTSTYEQYF.

Judged by abundance, this clone is large. V is TRBV4-1 and J is TRBJ2-7; D may be TRBD2 (5 bases). The CDR3 consists of 16 residues. CDR1 and CDR2 from the germline V gene are MGHRA and YSYEKL. V was trimmed by 0 bases and J by 0 bases, leaving 12 bases between them. The CDR3 DNA follows: TGCGCCAGCAGCCAAGAACTGGTGGGGAGCTCCTACGAGCAGTACTTC. It is translated as CASSQELVGSSYEQYF.

The rearrangement joins TRBV7-9 to TRBJ2-2; possibly TRBD1 for D (6 bases). This CDR3 contains 15 residues. Trimming left V 1 base short and J 6 bases short, with 12 bases between. Per the germline V gene, CDR1 is SEHNR and CDR2 is FQNEAQ (reference sequence). The CDR3 region has the DNA TGTGCCAGCAGCTTAGTGGGGGCGCAGGCCGGGGAGCTGTTTTTT. The encoded protein is CASSLVGAQAGELFF.